The 2 T cell receptor beta chains given below trace back to one sample, sequenced in a study of shared clonotypes between healthy human individuals (dated by TCRdb to 2020 to 2021). The library was obtained by the immunoSEQ multiplex PCR assay. TCRdb took over this immuneACCESS table, retaining in-frame rearrangements with V and J assigned. Such tables are incomplete; in checked studies, under half of the missing clones stem from an unresolved V gene, and the remainder is unexplained. This sample lists 2 million to 2.5 million clones; around 92% were detected once. 0.37% of the sample is in the top ten clones. The specimen was naive CD4+ T cells from PBMCs. The cell subset or site label corresponds to: CD45RA+ positively selected. These receptors were taken from a man aged 18 to 30 in good health. Some clones in this sample may be carry-over from other donors' samples.

This clone was observed once. This sequence joins TRBV28 and TRBJ1-4; D not certain. Trimming removed 11 bases at V and 7 bases at J, with 14 bases between. Germline V gene lookup returns CDR1 MDHEN and CDR2 SYDVKM. This CDR3 is 12 amino acids long. The chain's CDR3 is CASRLESEKLFF. Here the CDR3 DNA reads TGTGCCTCGAGACTTGAGAGTGAAAAACTGTTTTTT.

The chain links TRBV27 to TRBJ2-3; 12 bases map to TRBD2. From germline, CDR1 is MNHEY and CDR2 SMNVEV (reference sequence). Germline trimming cut 0 bases from V and 9 bases from J; bases unmatched to any gene: 13. The CDR3 has 18 amino acids. The CDR3 bases are TGTGCCAGCAGTTTATCGCTAACTAGCGGGGGGCCGGGGGTGACGCAGTATTTT. Translated, it gives CASSLSLTSGGPGVTQYF.